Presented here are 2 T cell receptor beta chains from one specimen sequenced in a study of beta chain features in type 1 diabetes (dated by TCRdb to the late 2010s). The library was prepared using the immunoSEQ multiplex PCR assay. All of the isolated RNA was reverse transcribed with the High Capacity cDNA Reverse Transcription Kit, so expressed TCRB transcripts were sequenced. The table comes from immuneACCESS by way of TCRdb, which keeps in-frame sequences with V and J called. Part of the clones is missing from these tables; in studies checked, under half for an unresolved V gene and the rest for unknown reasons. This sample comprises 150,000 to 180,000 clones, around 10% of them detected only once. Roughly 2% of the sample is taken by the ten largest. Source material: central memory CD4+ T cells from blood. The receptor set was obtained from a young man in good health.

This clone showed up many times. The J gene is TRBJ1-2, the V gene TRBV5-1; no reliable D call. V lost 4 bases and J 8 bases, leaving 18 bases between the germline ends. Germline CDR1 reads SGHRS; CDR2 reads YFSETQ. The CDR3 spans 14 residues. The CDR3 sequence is CASSIGRTLGGYTF. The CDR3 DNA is TGCGCCAGCAGCATAGGACGGACCCTTGGAGGCTACACCTTC.

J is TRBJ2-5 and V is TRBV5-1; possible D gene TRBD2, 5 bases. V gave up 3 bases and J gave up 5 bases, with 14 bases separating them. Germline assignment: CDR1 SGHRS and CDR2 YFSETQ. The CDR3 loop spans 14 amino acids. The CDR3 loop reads CASSYEGRGETQYF. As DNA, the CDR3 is TGCGCCAGCAGCTATGAGGGCCGTGGGGAGACCCAGTACTTC.